This T cell receptor beta chain originates from a study of cytomegalovirus exposure and HLA in healthy donors. PCR employed 60 Vbeta and 13 Jbeta primers. This table comes from immunoSEQ multiplex PCR, and its TCRdb copy is limited to in-frame clones, with some not included. The repertoire holds 140,000 to 150,000 clones, with 55% to 85% as singletons. This CDR3 region has 12 residues. Germline V CDR1 and CDR2: LNHDA, SQIVND (reference sequence). Between the trimmed V and J ends, which lost 3 bases and 7 bases, there was a span of 9 bases. The V and J genes are TRBV19 and TRBJ2-5, with TRBD2 as a possible D gene (6 bases). This clonotype originated in a man aged 35 to 55 in good health and CMV-seronegative. Sequenced material: PBMCs. Here the CDR3 DNA reads TGTGCCAGTAGTATCGGGGGAAGGACCCAGTACTTC. Amino acids: CASSIGGRTQYF.